A single sample is the source of the 5 T cell receptor beta chains below, sequenced in a study of T-cell memory formation after mild COVID-19. TCRdb analysed the 5' RACE reads with MiXCR anew, one entry per CDR3 protein. The sample yields 530,000 or so distinct CDR3 sequences, around 16% seen once. Sequencing was done on a sample of PBMCs or a T cell subset sorted from them (not recorded which). The source is an adult woman who had mild COVID-19 (a few samples of this study predate the infection). Cell type and time point are not known.

The CDR3 DNA follows: TGTGCCAGCAGTCCGATACAGTCCCCTAGCACAGATACGCAGTATTTT. This sequence encodes CASSPIQSPSTDTQYF. The V and J genes are TRBV27 and TRBJ2-3, with D unresolved. Germline lookup yields CDR1 MNHEY and CDR2 SMNVEV (reference sequence). Trimming took off 5 bases at V and 0 bases at J, with 15 bases between the two ends. The CDR3 loop spans 16 amino acids.

V and J are TRBV6-2 or TRBV6-3 and TRBJ2-1, with TRBD2 as a possible D gene (6 bases). The length of the CDR3 is 14 residues. V was clipped by 3 bases and J by 6 bases, with 12 bases between them. Germline CDR1 is MNHEY and CDR2 is SVGEGT. Written as DNA, the CDR3 is TGTGCCAGCAGTTATACAACTAGCATCAATGAGCAGTTCTTC. Its translation is CASSYTTSINEQFF.

The chain is built from TRBV13 and TRBJ2-5; D not certain. V shed 5 bases and J shed 1 base, with 17 bases lying between them. The CDR3 spans 16 residues. The germline gives CDR1 PRHDT, CDR2 FYEKMQ (reference sequence). CDR3 coding DNA: TGTGCCAGCAGCCTAGAAGCCCGACCAGTCCAAGAGACCCAGTACTTC. Encoded protein: CASSLEARPVQETQYF.

A few counts support this clonotype. A read error may be the cause here, since a much bigger clone is one base away. The chain joins TRBV12-3 or TRBV12-4 to TRBJ2-7, with TRBD1 matching over 9 bases. V was pared by 6 bases and J by 1 base, with 7 bases of the junction left unmatched. The CDR3 runs to 15 residues. CDR3 nucleotide sequence: TGTGCCAGCAGCCCCGGGACAGGGTGGTCCTACGAGCAGTACTTC. Its translation: CASSPGTGWSYEQYF.

The rearrangement uses TRBV10-3 and TRBJ2-7; no clear D. The CDR3 sequence is 13 residues long. The V gene's germline CDR1 is ENHRY and CDR2 SYGVKD. V was shortened by 3 bases and J by 2 bases, with 8 bases between the two germline ends. The CDR3 reads CAISDPAAYEQYF. CDR3 sequence (DNA): TGTGCCATCAGTGATCCGGCAGCCTACGAGCAGTACTTC.